The 12 T cell receptor beta chains reported below all come from one sample, sequenced in a study of blood T cells in healthy people across ages. A second about 7 to 12 cycle PCR used barcoded and J-beta primers. Each CDR3 protein gets one entry after TCRdb re-called the 5' RACE reads with MiXCR. This table holds roughly 680,000 distinct CDR3 sequences, 52% found once. Material for sequencing was blood. The receptors come from a woman over 75 in good health.

The chain has TRBV7-8 and TRBJ2-4, with TRBD2 matching over 10 bases. This CDR3 is built from 15 residues. CDR1 and CDR2 (germline): SGHVS, FQNEAQ. Trimming removed 5 bases from V and 5 bases from J; junction bases left unmatched: 6. Written as DNA, the CDR3 is TGTGCCAGCAGCCCCATAGCGGGAGGACAAAACATTCAGTACTTC. Translated, it gives CASSPIAGGQNIQYF.

The table lists this clonotype with many counts. The chain employs TRBV18 and TRBJ2-7; D remains unclear. There are 17 residues in the CDR3. V lost 3 bases and J lost 3, with 21 bases in between. Germline CDR1 reads KGHSH; CDR2 reads LQKENI. The CDR3 protein is CASSPPFFADNSYEQYF. The CDR3 DNA reads TGTGCCAGCTCACCCCCCTTTTTCGCCGACAACAGCTACGAGCAGTACTTC.

The table lists this clonotype with a count of one. The chain uses TRBV6-6 and TRBJ2-4; 12 positions agree with TRBD2. Judging by the DNA end, TRBJ2-7 fits better; the J call may be wrong. The CDR3 covers 17 residues. Germline CDR1 is MNHNY and CDR2 is SVGAGI (reference sequence). CDR3 nucleotides: TGTGCCAGCAGTTACTACGGGCGACTAGCGGGGGTCTACGAGCAGTACTTC. It translates to CASSYYGRLAGVYEQYF.

This chain joins TRBV12-3 or TRBV12-4 and TRBJ2-4, with TRBD1 matching over 10 bases. The tail of the sequence fits TRBJ2-7 better, so the J call may be wrong. The CDR3 sequence is 14 residues long. CDR3 amino acids: CASRAGQGGYEQYF. In nucleotides, the CDR3 is TGTGCCAGCAGGGCCGGACAGGGGGGCTACGAGCAGTACTTC.

This chain links TRBV7-2 with TRBJ2-4; 8 bases are a match to TRBD2. The J call may be in error: the DNA end matches TRBJ2-7 better. The CDR3 loop spans 16 amino acids. Germline CDR1 SGHTA, CDR2 FQGNSA. CDR3 region: CASSEGVPSGWYEQYF. CDR3 DNA sequence: TGTGCCAGCAGCGAAGGGGTCCCTAGCGGGTGGTACGAGCAGTACTTC.

The chain joins TRBV7-2 to TRBJ2-1; 8 bases align to TRBD1. Trimming cost V 5 bases and J 6 bases; bases outside gene matches: 9. The CDR3 length is 15 residues. Germline CDR1 reads SGHTA; CDR2 reads FQGNSA. The CDR3 spells CASSLRDTGGNEQFF. The CDR3 DNA reads as TGTGCCAGCAGCCTAAGAGATACAGGGGGCAATGAGCAGTTCTTC.

The V and J genes are TRBV12-3 or TRBV12-4 and TRBJ2-3; 8 nucleotides agree with TRBD2. CDR3 size: 14 residues. V lost 8 bases to trimming and J lost 3 bases; unmatched junction nucleotides: 7. This CDR3 reads CASLRRGATDTQYF. DNA for the CDR3: TGTGCCAGCCTAAGGCGGGGGGCGACAGATACGCAGTATTTT.

This clonotype has a single count. This clone may be a read error of a much larger clone one base away. V usage is TRBV7-2 and J usage is TRBJ2-1, with D possibly being TRBD2 (6 bases). The CDR3 has 15 residues. Per the germline V gene, CDR1 is SGHTA and CDR2 is FQGNSA. CDR3: CASSPPGLSYKEQFF. The CDR3 DNA reads TGTGCCAGCAGCCCACCGGGACTGTCTTACAAGGAGCAGTTCTTC. The full variable domain, completed using reference TRBV7-2 and TRBJ2-1, is GAGVSQSPSNKVTEKGKDVELRCDPISGHTALYWYRQSLGQGLEFLIYFQGNSAPDKSGLPSDRFSAERTGGSVSTLTIQRTQQEDSAVYLCASSPPGLSYKEQFFGPGTRLTVL.

This clonotype has more than one count but fewer than ten. The rearrangement uses TRBV4-2 and TRBJ1-1, with D possibly TRBD1 on 6 matching bases. V dropped 4 bases and J dropped 1 base, with 10 bases sitting between them. Germline assignment: CDR1 LGHNA and CDR2 YNFKEQ. CDR3 length: 14 residues. CDR3 coding DNA: TGTGCCAGCAGCCGGGGACAAGAGAACACTGAAGCTTTCTTT. This encodes CASSRGQENTEAFF.

This chain connects TRBV12-3 or TRBV12-4 to TRBJ1-6; D perhaps matches TRBD1 (5 bases). This CDR3 contains 15 residues. Trimming left V 6 bases short and J 10 bases short, with 19 bases between. The CDR3 here is CASRIGAGSGSPLHF. In nucleotides, the CDR3 is TGTGCCAGCAGGATCGGAGCAGGGAGCGGGTCACCCCTCCACTTT.

CDR3 loop: CASSEVGRDSYEQYF. The CDR3 DNA reads as TGTGCCAGCAGTGAAGTGGGACGGGATTCCTACGAGCAGTACTTC. V and J are TRBV2 and TRBJ2-7; D may be TRBD1 or TRBD2 (5 bases each). The CDR3 runs to 15 residues. V was clipped by 1 base and J by 1 base, with 11 bases between them. Germline V gene data show CDR1 as SNHLY and CDR2 as FYNNEI.

In its sample, this clonotype was seen many times. The chain carries TRBV7-3 and TRBJ2-3; D remains ambiguous. Trimming shortened V by 5 bases and J by 6 bases, and 15 bases separated the two germline ends. CDR3 size: 14 residues. Germline CDR1 reads SGHTA; CDR2 reads FQGTGA. The DNA for the CDR3 is TGTGCCAGCAGCCAAACCCGGCTGGCGGATACGCAGTATTTT. Protein: CASSQTRLADTQYF.